Following are 9 T cell receptor beta chains from one sample sequenced in a study of T cells in Graves' hyperthyroidism and ophthalmopathy. RNA transcripts were the template for amplifying TCR beta CDR3 regions. In the first-round RT-PCR of the TCR CDR3, the HTBI primer set was used. Each CDR3 protein gets one entry after TCRdb re-called the multiplex PCR reads with MiXCR. The sample consists of over 250,000 distinct CDR3 sequences, about an eighth of them appearing once. The sample was blood. Every receptor here comes from a woman in her thirties or forties with Graves' ophthalmopathy.

This clonotype was counted many times. This sequence joins TRBV2 and TRBJ2-1; the match to TRBD2 covers 10 bases. The CDR3 has 15 residues. The ends lost 2 bases at V and 4 bases at J; junction bases unmatched: 2. Germline assignment: CDR1 SNHLY and CDR2 FYNNEI. The CDR3 here is CASSEPLAGYNEQFF. The CDR3 bases are TGTGCCAGCAGTGAACCACTAGCGGGATACAATGAGCAGTTCTTC.

There are many counts of this clonotype. CDR3 sequence reads: CSGYSYGGYTF. CDR3 DNA: TGCAGCGGTTACAGCTACGGCGGCTACACCTTC. V gene TRBV29-1 combines with J gene TRBJ1-2; D is unclear. V gave up 7 bases and J gave up 8 bases, with 14 bases separating them. CDR3 length equals 11 residues. CDR1 is SQVTM and CDR2 is ANQGSEA in the germline V gene.

In its sample, this clonotype was seen many times. The J gene is TRBJ2-1, the V gene TRBV7-2; 9 positions match TRBD2. The CDR3 runs 16 residues. Germline CDR1 is SGHTA and CDR2 is FQGNSA. Trimming at V came to 4 bases and at J to 4 bases, leaving 8 bases not matched to a gene. This CDR3 reads CASSSTSGWIYNEQFF. CDR3 bases: TGTGCCAGCAGCTCCACTAGCGGGTGGATTTACAATGAGCAGTTCTTC.

This clonotype has a count of ten or more. The rearrangement links TRBV2 to TRBJ2-2; no clear D gene. The CDR3 covers 14 residues. Trimming left V 3 bases short and J 6 bases short, with 11 bases between. Germline CDR1 and CDR2: SNHLY and FYNNEI. The CDR3 bases are TGTGCCAGCAGTGATATGGCAGTGCCCGGGGAGCTGTTTTTT. It encodes CASSDMAVPGELFF.

Comments on this clonotype: Since a much larger clone is just one base distant, this may be a read error. V is TRBV5-6 and J is TRBJ1-1; weak D call: TRBD1 (5 bases). Per germline, CDR1 SGHDT and CDR2 YYEEEE. CDR3 size: 14 residues. The CDR3 here is CASSLAGTELEALF. The CDR3 DNA reads TGTGCCAGCAGCCTCGCCGGGACTGAGCTTGAAGCTCTCTTT.

This clonotype was seen many times. CDR3 sequence: CASSPGTGLGYTF. The CDR3 bases are TGTGCCAGCAGCCCCGGGACAGGGTTAGGCTACACCTTC. The chain joins TRBV7-8 to TRBJ1-2; 9 bases are a match to TRBD1. CDR3 length: 13 amino acids. V shed 5 bases and J 8 bases; nucleotides not matched to a gene: 6. The germline CDR1 and CDR2 sequences are SGHVS and FQNEAQ.

V and J are TRBV10-3 and TRBJ1-1, with D uncertain. Germline CDR1 is ENHRY and CDR2 is SYGVKD. The CDR3 totals 13 residues. Trimming stripped 3 bases from V and 5 bases from J, with 10 bases between. The CDR3 spells CAISDTRETEAFF. CDR3 in DNA: TGTGCCATCAGTGATACTCGGGAGACTGAAGCTTTCTTT.

This clonotype was counted many times. The chain links TRBV14 to TRBJ1-6; D possibly corresponds to TRBD1 (6 bases). V gave up 1 base and J gave up 10 bases, with 11 bases separating them. Germline V gives CDR1 SGHDN, CDR2 FVKESK. CDR3 size: 14 residues. The chain's CDR3 is CASSQVTGTSPLHF. The CDR3 DNA reads TGTGCCAGCAGCCAAGTCACAGGGACCTCACCCCTCCACTTT.

This clonotype was detected only a few times. The rearrangement links TRBV9 to TRBJ2-7; possible D gene TRBD1, 6 bases. From germline, CDR1 is SGDLS and CDR2 YYNGEE. The CDR3 totals 15 residues. Trimming took 0 bases from V and 3 from J, leaving 13 bases between them. The CDR3 here is CASSVAPGVNYEQYF. Written as DNA, the CDR3 is TGTGCCAGCAGCGTAGCACCAGGGGTGAACTACGAGCAGTACTTC.